The entry that follows covers one T cell receptor (beta chain) sequence. Its matching antigen is unknown. The PCR made use of 60 Vbeta and 13 Jbeta primers. TCRdb's table, derived via immunoSEQ multiplex PCR, lists solely in-frame clones and lacks some. The sample lists fewer than 200,000 clones, more than 70% occurring once. This sample is drawn from a study of cytomegalovirus exposure and HLA in healthy donors. Broader study findings: HLA restriction was apparent for most CMV-associated TCR beta chains in a later analysis. Roughly even sequencing depth across donors was the assumption behind the presence/absence analyses. Earlier analysis looked at TCR beta V segments, and most were productive about 90% or about 30% of the time.

Sequencing was done on a sample of PBMCs. This clonotype originated in a woman aged 45-65 years in good health and CMV-seropositive.

The CDR3 region is CSAVTGPSYEQYF. As DNA, the CDR3 is TGCAGCGCCGTAACAGGGCCCTCCTACGAGCAGTACTTC. The chain combines TRBV29-1 with TRBJ2-7; D is perhaps TRBD1 (6 bases). V lost 7 bases to trimming and J lost 0 bases, with 13 bases between them. Germline values: CDR1 SQVTM, CDR2 ANQGSEA. This CDR3 spans 13 amino acids.